This TCR beta chain was recovered during a study of blood T cell repertoires in COVID-19. Study-wide context: The analysed material was cDNA or gDNA that came from T cells, B-cell-depleted T cells, or PBMCs.

Libraries were prepared by immunoSEQ multiplex PCR; TCRdb keeps only in-frame clonotypes and omits some of them. The sample includes about 98,000 clones, 81% seen only once; the top ten take about 10%. The sample comprised peripheral blood. The sequence derives from an elderly woman with acute or convalescent COVID-19.

CDR3 DNA: TGTGCCAGCAGCTTGTGGACTAGCGGAAATTTAGATACGCAGTATTTT. Protein: CASSLWTSGNLDTQYF. V gene TRBV5-4 combines with J gene TRBJ2-3; TRBD2 matches 10 bases. After removal of 1 base from V and 5 bases from J, the junction contained 7 bases not matched to a gene. This CDR3 comprises 16 residues. The V gene's germline CDR1 is SGHNT and CDR2 YYREEE (reference sequence).